This T cell receptor (beta chain) was observed in a study of blood T cells in healthy people across ages. The study's findings and limits: Age brought a roughly linear fall in TCR beta diversity measured per million T cells.

The second PCR ran roughly 6 to 11 cycles with a sample-barcoded 5' primer and J-beta primers. TCRdb re-derived calls from the 5' RACE reads in MiXCR, one entry per CDR3 protein. The sample gives 650,000 to 800,000 distinct CDR3 sequences, around 43% of which show up once; about a fifth is in the top ten. In this sample, this clonotype turned up many times. No antigen is known for it. Germline values: CDR1 SQVTM, CDR2 ANQGSEA. This CDR3 is 13 amino acids long. V lost 2 bases, J lost 3 bases, and 11 bases lay in between. This clonotype was sampled from a man aged 55 to 70 in good health. The source material was blood. The rearrangement links TRBV29-1 to TRBJ2-7; TRBD1 is a possible D gene (6 bases). The CDR3 loop is CSVEKDSNYEQYF. The CDR3 DNA reads as TGCAGCGTTGAAAAGGACAGCAACTACGAGCAGTACTTC.